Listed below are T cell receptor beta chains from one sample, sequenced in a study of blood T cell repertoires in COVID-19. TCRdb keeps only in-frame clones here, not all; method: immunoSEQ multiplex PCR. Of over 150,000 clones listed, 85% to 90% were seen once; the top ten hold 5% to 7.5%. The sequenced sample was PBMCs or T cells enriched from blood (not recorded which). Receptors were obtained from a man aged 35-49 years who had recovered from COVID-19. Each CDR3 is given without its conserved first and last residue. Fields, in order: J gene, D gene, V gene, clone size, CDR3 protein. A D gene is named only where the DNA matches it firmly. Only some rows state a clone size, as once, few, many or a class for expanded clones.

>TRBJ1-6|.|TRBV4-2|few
ASSQENQKNSPLH
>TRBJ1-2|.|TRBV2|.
ASILSVQSYGYT
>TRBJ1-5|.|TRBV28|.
ASSARQGNQPQH
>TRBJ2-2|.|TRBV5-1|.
ASSPKLSTGTGELF
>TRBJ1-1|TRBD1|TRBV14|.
ASSPKHRGMNTEAF
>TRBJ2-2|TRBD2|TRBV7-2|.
ASSRRLAGQGELF
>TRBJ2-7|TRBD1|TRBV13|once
ASSPRDRVWSYEQY
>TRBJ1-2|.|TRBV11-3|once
AQQSGQVNYGYT
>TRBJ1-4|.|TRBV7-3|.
ASSLQVATNEKLF
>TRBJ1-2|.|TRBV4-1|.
ASSQDPGGLFGYT
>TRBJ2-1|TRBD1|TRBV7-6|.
ASSQLTGTGSYNEQF
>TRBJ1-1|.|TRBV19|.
ASTLNTEAF
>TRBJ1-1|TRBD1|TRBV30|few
AWIGTEHTEAF
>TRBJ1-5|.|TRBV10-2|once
ASSPGRGNQPQH
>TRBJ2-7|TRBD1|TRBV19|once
ASSTTGGTFIYEQY
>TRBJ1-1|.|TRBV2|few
ASSLEIRNTEAF
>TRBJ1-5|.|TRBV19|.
ASSISGNSNQPQH
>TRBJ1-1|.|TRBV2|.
AIRKQYTEAF
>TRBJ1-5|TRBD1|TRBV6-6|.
ASSTGTGGLQPQH
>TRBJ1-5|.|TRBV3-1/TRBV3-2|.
ASSLSGDSNQPQH
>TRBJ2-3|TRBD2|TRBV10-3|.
AISGSGALDTQY
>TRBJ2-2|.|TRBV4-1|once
ASSRETTGPNTGELF
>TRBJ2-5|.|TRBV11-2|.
ASSLFRTTQETQY
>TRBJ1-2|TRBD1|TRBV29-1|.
SALQGGNYGYT
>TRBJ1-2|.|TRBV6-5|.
ASRRDGANYGYT
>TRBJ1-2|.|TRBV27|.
ASSLSGPGGYGYT
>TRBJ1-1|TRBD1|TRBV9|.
ASSGLDREAF
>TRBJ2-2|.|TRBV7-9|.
ASSPGRVGELF
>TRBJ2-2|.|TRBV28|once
ASSPHRMSTGELF
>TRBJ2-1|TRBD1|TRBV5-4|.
ASSLEDRGQNEQF
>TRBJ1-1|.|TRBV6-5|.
ASSWQGSPEAF
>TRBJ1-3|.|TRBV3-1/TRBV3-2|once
ASSLNRQVSGNTIY
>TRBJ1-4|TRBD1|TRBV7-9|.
ASSLALLRTGLTPEKLF
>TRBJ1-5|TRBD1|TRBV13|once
ASSLGATGAGGQPQH
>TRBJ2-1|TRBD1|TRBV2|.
ASRKDREPYNEQF
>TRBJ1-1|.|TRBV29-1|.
SVGRGLRNTEAF
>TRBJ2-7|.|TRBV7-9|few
ASSSTGSGEQY
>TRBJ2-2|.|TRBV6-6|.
ASSYSRQTGELF
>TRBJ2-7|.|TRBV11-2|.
ASSLARGSYEQY
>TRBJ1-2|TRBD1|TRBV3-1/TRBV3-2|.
ASSHIPKQWTGAIYGYT
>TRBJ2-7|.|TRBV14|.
ASSQGMSHSYEQY
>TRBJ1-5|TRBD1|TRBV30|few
AWRGTGSNQPQH
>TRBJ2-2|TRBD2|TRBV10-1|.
ASSASGSSGELF
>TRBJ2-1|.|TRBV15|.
ATRPHKTGSVEQF
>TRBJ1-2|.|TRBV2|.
ASRVDRLRVNYGYT
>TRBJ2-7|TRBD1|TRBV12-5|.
ASGLVPPGQGVHEQY
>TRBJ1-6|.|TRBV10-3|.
AIKFGLLGPLH
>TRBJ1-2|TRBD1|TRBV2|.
ASTFGQDYGYT
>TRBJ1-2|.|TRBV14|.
ASSQDSRLGQGNYGYT
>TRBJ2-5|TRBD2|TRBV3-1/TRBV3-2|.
ASIPLGTSGGETQY
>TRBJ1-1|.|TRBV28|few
ASSYLTFDRYENTEAF
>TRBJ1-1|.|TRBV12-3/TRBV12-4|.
ASRAGGTEAF
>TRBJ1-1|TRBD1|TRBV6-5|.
ASSPRDRGNTEAF
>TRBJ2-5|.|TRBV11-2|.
ASATLWRGGTQY
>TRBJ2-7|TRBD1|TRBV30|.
ACGQGSSYEQY
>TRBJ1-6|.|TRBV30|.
ACTGRNSPLH
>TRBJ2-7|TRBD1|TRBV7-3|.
ASSLQAPGQGADEQY
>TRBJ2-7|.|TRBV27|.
ASSLSSRGSYEQY
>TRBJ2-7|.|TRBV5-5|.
ASSLYRTYEQY
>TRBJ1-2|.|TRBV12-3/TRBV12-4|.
ASSLALTYGYT